These T cell receptor beta chains were read from a single sample in a study of radiotherapy plus CTLA-4 blockade in lung cancer. TCRdb keeps only in-frame clones here, not all; method: immunoSEQ multiplex PCR. Of about 90,000 clones listed, about four fifths were seen once; the top ten hold approximately 14%. Specimen: peripheral blood, collected from a patient treated with radiotherapy plus ipilimumab. These receptor sequences come from a human donor with non-small cell lung cancer that progressed on radiotherapy plus ipilimumab. Both conserved end residues are part of each CDR3. A D gene is named only where the DNA matches it firmly. Size is stated for part of the rows, as once, few or many counts, or as a class when the clone is expanded.

>.|.|TRBJ1-2|TRBV27
CASAGITHGYTF
TGTGCCAGCGCAGGGATAACACATGGCTACACCTTC
>.|.|TRBJ2-3|TRBV6-7
CASAAGLSTDTQYF
TGTGCCAGTGCGGCCGGCCTGAGCACAGATACGCAGTATTTT
>TRBD2|.|TRBJ2-1|TRBV7-6
CASSRSGRGYNEQFF
TGTGCCAGCAGCCGGAGCGGGAGAGGCTACAATGAGCAGTTCTTC
>.|.|TRBJ1-2|TRBV4-1
CASSHEDGGHVGANYGYTF
TGCGCCAGCAGCCACGAAGATGGGGGACACGTAGGAGCTAACTATGGCTACACCTTC
>.|.|TRBJ1-4|TRBV6-5
CASSRNGGTNEKLFF
TGTGCCAGCAGTCGAAACGGGGGAACTAATGAAAAACTGTTTTTT
>.|.|TRBJ2-7|TRBV20-1
CSAVGREQYF
TGCAGTGCCGTGGGGAGAGAGCAGTACTTC
>.|.|TRBJ2-7|TRBV5-5
CASSEGQHPREQYF
TGTGCCAGCAGCGAAGGACAGCATCCTAGGGAGCAGTACTTC
>.|.|TRBJ1-1|TRBV25-1
CASRWDLNTEAFF
TGTGCCAGCAGATGGGATTTGAACACTGAAGCTTTCTTT
>.|once|TRBJ1-5|TRBV2
CASARGSNQPQHF
TGTGCCAGCGCCAGGGGAAGTAATCAGCCCCAGCATTTT
>TRBD1|.|TRBJ2-7|TRBV6-1
CASNGQGNEQYF
TGTGCCAGCAATGGACAGGGGAACGAGCAGTACTTC
>TRBD1|.|TRBJ1-4|TRBV9
CASTGTDEKLFF
TGTGCCAGTACCGGGACAGATGAAAAACTGTTTTTT
>.|.|TRBJ2-7|TRBV30
CAWSGRRGGSYEQYF
TGTGCCTGGAGTGGTCGGAGGGGGGGGTCCTACGAGCAGTACTTC
>.|.|TRBJ1-2|TRBV27
CASSSLGGINGGYTF
TGTGCCAGCAGTTCCCTCGGAGGTATTAATGGGGGCTACACCTTC
>TRBD1|.|TRBJ1-2|TRBV6-5
CASTTLDRGGYTF
TGTGCCAGCACGACGCTCGACAGGGGCGGCTACACCTTC
>TRBD2|.|TRBJ2-3|TRBV4-1
CASSPLGRGGSVDTQYF
TGCGCCAGCAGCCCCCTTGGGCGGGGGGGCTCGGTAGATACGCAGTATTTT
>TRBD2|.|TRBJ2-2|TRBV9
CASSVGTSGSFGELFF
TGTGCCAGCAGCGTAGGGACTAGCGGGAGTTTCGGGGAGCTGTTTTTT
>.|.|TRBJ1-2|TRBV7-9
CASSLPVRETYTF
TGTGCCAGCAGCTTACCCGTCCGGGAAACCTACACCTTC
>TRBD1|.|TRBJ2-4|TRBV28
CASSRQGQNIQYF
TGTGCCAGCAGTCGACAGGGACAGAACATTCAGTACTTC